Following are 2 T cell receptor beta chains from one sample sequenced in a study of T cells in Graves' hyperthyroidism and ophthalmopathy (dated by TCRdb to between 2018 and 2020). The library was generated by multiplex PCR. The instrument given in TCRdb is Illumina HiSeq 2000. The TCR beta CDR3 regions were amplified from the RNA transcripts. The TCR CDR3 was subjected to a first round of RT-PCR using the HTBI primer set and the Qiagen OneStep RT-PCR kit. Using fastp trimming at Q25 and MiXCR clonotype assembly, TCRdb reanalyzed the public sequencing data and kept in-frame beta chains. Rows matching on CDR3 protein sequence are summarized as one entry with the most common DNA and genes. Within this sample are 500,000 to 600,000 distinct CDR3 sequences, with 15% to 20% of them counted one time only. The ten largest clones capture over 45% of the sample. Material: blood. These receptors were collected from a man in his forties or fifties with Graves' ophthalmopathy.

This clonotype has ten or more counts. The CDR3 spells CASSLSYQPQHF. In DNA, the CDR3 is TGTGCCAGCTCCCTTTCGTATCAGCCCCAGCATTTT. This chain uses TRBV28 with TRBJ1-5; no reliable D call. The ends were cut back, 8 bases at V and 5 bases at J, with 10 bases in the middle. The CDR3 sequence is 12 residues long. From germline, CDR1 is MDHEN and CDR2 SYDVKM.

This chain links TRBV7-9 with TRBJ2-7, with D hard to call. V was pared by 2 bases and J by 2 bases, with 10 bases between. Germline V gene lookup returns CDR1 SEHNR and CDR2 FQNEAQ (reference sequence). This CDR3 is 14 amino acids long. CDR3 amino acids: CASSLMIGPYEQYF. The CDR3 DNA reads TGTGCCAGCAGCTTAATGATAGGGCCCTACGAGCAGTACTTC.